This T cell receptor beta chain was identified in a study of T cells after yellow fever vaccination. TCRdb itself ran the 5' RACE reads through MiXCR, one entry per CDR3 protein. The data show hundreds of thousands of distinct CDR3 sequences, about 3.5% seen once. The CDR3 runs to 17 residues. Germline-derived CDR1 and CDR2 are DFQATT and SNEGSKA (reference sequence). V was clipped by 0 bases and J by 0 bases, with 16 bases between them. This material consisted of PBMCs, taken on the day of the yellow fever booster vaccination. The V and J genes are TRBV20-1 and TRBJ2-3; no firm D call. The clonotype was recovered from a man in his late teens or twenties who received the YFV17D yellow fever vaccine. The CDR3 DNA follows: TGCAGTGCTAGAGATCCCCCGCAGCTAACTAGCACAGATACGCAGTATTTT. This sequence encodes CSARDPPQLTSTDTQYF.